The 13 T cell receptor beta chains below come from one sample, sequenced in a study of glioma-infiltrating T cells. Using RNA template, CDR3s of TCR alpha and beta were amplified with iRepertoire arm-PCR. A single record per CDR3 protein comes from TCRdb applying MiXCR to the multiplex PCR reads. The sample consists of some 99,000 distinct CDR3 sequences, less than 30% of them appearing once. Material for sequencing was glioma tissue, nonneoplastic brain tissue, or PBMCs (not recorded which). Receptors originate from a human donor with low-grade glioma or glioblastoma, undergoing nonglioma brain surgery, or in good health (not recorded which).

As for this clonotype: This may be a read error, as it is one base from a much larger clone. The chain joins TRBV18 to TRBJ2-7; 11 positions match TRBD2. With 6 bases clipped from V and 7 bases from J, the junction kept 5 bases outside the gene matches. The CDR3 has 13 amino acids. The germline V gene has CDR1 KGHSH and CDR2 LQKENI. The CDR3 protein is CASSILAGEEQYF. CDR3 bases: TGTGCCAGCTCCATACTAGCGGGAGAGGAGCAGTACTTC.

The CDR3 protein is CSVPGPGNTEAFF. The CDR3 nucleotides are TGCAGCGTCCCGGGCCCAGGGAACACTGAAGCTTTCTTT. V gene TRBV29-1 combines with J gene TRBJ1-1, with unresolved D. The V gene lost 6 bases and the J gene lost 1 base, with 12 bases spanning the gap. This CDR3 has 13 residues. Germline CDR1 SQVTM, CDR2 ANQGSEA.

The V call is TRBV29-1, the J call TRBJ2-2; TRBD2 aligns across 7 bases. Germline trimming cut 7 bases from V and 3 bases from J; bases unmatched to any gene: 2. The CDR3 has 12 amino acids. Looked up from germline, CDR1 is SQVTM and CDR2 is ANQGSEA. The DNA of the CDR3 is TGCAGCGGGACTAGATACACCGGGGAGCTGTTTTTT. It is translated as CSGTRYTGELFF.

This clonotype showed up many times. The rearrangement links TRBV5-1 to TRBJ1-3; D is unresolved. Germline lookup yields CDR1 SGHRS and CDR2 YFSETQ. The V end lost 4 bases, the J end lost 1 base, and 12 bases lay between the germline ends. The length of the CDR3 is 15 residues. CDR3 in amino acids: CASSQTASSGNTIYF. CDR3 in DNA: TGCGCCAGCAGCCAGACCGCTTCGTCTGGAAACACCATATATTTT. Full variable domain (rest looked up from reference TRBV5-1 and TRBJ1-3): KAGVTQTPRYLIKTRGQQVTLSCSPISGHRSVSWYQQTPGQGLQFLFEYFSETQRNKGNFPGRFSGRQFSNSRSEMNVSTLELGDSALYLCASSQTASSGNTIYFGEGSWLTVV.

Many counts were recorded for this clonotype. V gene TRBV19 combines with J gene TRBJ2-7; 10 nucleotides match TRBD2. The CDR3 has 14 amino acids. With V trimmed by 1 base and J by 6 bases, 3 bases remained unmatched. Germline CDR1 and CDR2: LNHDA and SQIVND (reference sequence). CDR3 residues: CASSIVLAGREQYF. CDR3 nucleotide sequence: TGTGCCAGTAGTATAGTACTAGCGGGACGCGAGCAGTACTTC.

This clonotype was detected ten times or more. This chain connects TRBV2 to TRBJ1-5; possible D gene TRBD1, 5 bases. Germline values: CDR1 SNHLY, CDR2 FYNNEI. This CDR3 is built from 15 residues. Between the trimmed V and J ends, which lost 3 bases and 3 bases, there was a span of 12 bases. The CDR3 here is CASSDIDSSNQPQHF. In DNA, the CDR3 is TGTGCCAGCAGTGATATTGACAGCTCCAATCAGCCCCAGCATTTT.

This rearrangement joins TRBV7-6 to TRBJ1-1, with 8 nucleotides matching TRBD1. The J segment lost 4 bases and the V segment lost 5 bases, leaving 6 bases of the junction unmatched. Germline V CDR1 and CDR2: SGHVS, FNYEAQ. The CDR3 has 14 amino acids. CDR3 DNA: TGTGCCAGCAGCGCGGACAGGGAAGGCACTGAAGCTTTCTTT. As protein: CASSADREGTEAFF.

The chain has TRBV6-9 and TRBJ2-7; TRBD2 might be the D (6 bases). Trimming stripped 4 bases from V and 7 bases from J, with 11 bases between. Germline values: CDR1 MNHGY, CDR2 SVAAGI. This CDR3 comprises 12 residues. DNA of the CDR3: TGTGCCAGCAGTTGGCGGGGAGGTGAGCAGTACTTC. Its protein product is CASSWRGGEQYF.

There are many counts of this clonotype. This sequence joins TRBV12-3 or TRBV12-4 and TRBJ2-7; 9 bases are shared with TRBD1. J gave up 3 bases and V 6 bases, and 9 bases lay outside the gene matches. CDR3 length: 15 amino acids. CDR3 region: CASRRAGTGNYEQYF. The CDR3 nucleotides read TGTGCCAGCAGGCGGGCAGGGACAGGGAACTACGAGCAGTACTTC.

This clonotype was seen ten or more times. V is TRBV20-1 and J is TRBJ1-5; D is ambiguous. This CDR3 region has 15 residues. Germline assignment: CDR1 DFQATT and CDR2 SNEGSKA (reference sequence). V gave up 3 bases and J gave up 1 base, with 13 bases separating them. The CDR3 DNA follows: TGCAGTGCTAGTCGCAGCCCAAGCAGCAATCAGCCCCAGCATTTT. Amino acid sequence: CSASRSPSSNQPQHF.

This sequence joins TRBV11-2 and TRBJ2-7; TRBD2 aligns across 9 bases. In germline, CDR1 is SGHAT, CDR2 FQNNGV. V lost 2 bases and J lost 1; bases outside the gene matches: 15. This CDR3 is built from 19 residues. The CDR3 protein is CASSLNWVAGEVGSYEQYF. Here the CDR3 DNA reads TGTGCCAGCAGCTTAAATTGGGTAGCGGGAGAGGTGGGATCCTACGAGCAGTACTTC. Based on the CDR3 plus reference TRBV11-2 and TRBJ2-7, the full variable domain is EAGVAQSPRYKIIEKRQSVAFWCNPISGHATLYWYQQILGQGPKLLIQFQNNGVVDDSQLPKDRFSAERLKGVDSTLKIQPAKLEDSAVYLCASSLNWVAGEVGSYEQYFGPGTRLTVT.

This clonotype was recorded at least ten times. Here the CDR3 reads CSASYPSRDLGSYGYTF. The CDR3 coding sequence is TGCAGTGCTAGCTACCCATCCAGGGACCTAGGAAGCTATGGCTACACCTTC. The V call is TRBV20-1, the J call TRBJ1-2; perhaps TRBD1 as D (5 bases). The germline V gene encodes CDR1 DFQATT and CDR2 SNEGSKA (reference sequence). This CDR3 spans 17 amino acids. V was clipped by 3 bases and J by 4 bases, with 24 bases between them.

This chain links TRBV12-3 or TRBV12-4 with TRBJ2-5; no definite D call. The CDR3 totals 15 residues. V lost 2 bases to trimming and J lost 4 bases, with 14 bases between them. The CDR3, as DNA: TGTGCCAGCAGTTTACGGGCCAGGATAGGAGAGACCCAGTACTTC. Protein sequence: CASSLRARIGETQYF.